The clone carrying this T cell receptor beta chain turned up a few times. Its antigen is unknown. Researchers amplified the TCR beta CDR3 regions from RNA transcripts. First-round RT-PCR of the TCR CDR3 relied on the HTBI primer set. TCRdb reprocessed the multiplex PCR reads with MiXCR, giving one entry per CDR3 protein. The table lists 450,000 to 500,000 distinct CDR3 sequences, approximately 22% of them singletons. With 0 bases removed from V and 7 bases from J, the gap between germline ends came to 16 bases. The CDR3 is 15 amino acids. Germline CDR1 GTSNPN, CDR2 SVGIG (reference sequence). This entry comes from a study of T cells in Graves' hyperthyroidism and ophthalmopathy. Study-level information: Pretreatment peripheral blood was obtained at initial diagnosis.

Ophthalmopathy patients all had a Clinical Activity Score of at least 3, a NOSPECS grade of at least 4 and disease under 3 months old. General study points: Most thyroid-expanded clonotypes above 0.001 were also found in blood.

The receptor comes from a woman in her 70s with Graves' ophthalmopathy. The sequencing input was blood. The chain carries TRBV30 and TRBJ1-5; D is perhaps TRBD1 (6 bases). The CDR3 DNA is TGTGCCTGGAGTGTACGGGCAGGGGCCAGGCAGCCCCAGCATTTT. Translation gives CAWSVRAGARQPQHF.